The 23 T cell receptor beta chains in this list originate from one sample, sequenced in a study of Ad26.COV2.S vaccination and SARS-CoV-2 variants. Data came from immunoSEQ multiplex PCR; TCRdb stores just in-frame clones and leaves some out. Of about 400,000 clones in the sample, 75% to 90% were seen once. Documented treatment: some 19 received Ad26.COV2.S at low or high dose, single or two shots; about 5 received placebo; per-sample allocation not given. It was on day 63 after the first vaccine or placebo injection that samples were taken. Specimen: peripheral blood, collected in a trial of Ad26.COV2.S vaccine versus placebo. The receptors were sampled from a person between 18 and 59 years old who received the Ad26.COV2.S COVID-19 vaccine or a placebo.

In its sample, this clone was seen a few times. This chain joins TRBV7-8 and TRBJ1-6; possible D gene TRBD1, 5 bases. Trimming removed 1 base at V and 9 bases at J, with 13 bases between. Germline V lookup: CDR1 SGHVS, CDR2 FQNEAQ. This CDR3 contains 15 residues. The CDR3 is CASSLGGGAGSPLHF. The CDR3 region has the DNA TGTGCCAGCAGCTTAGGTGGCGGGGCAGGTTCACCCCTCCACTTT.

The V and J genes are TRBV27 and TRBJ1-1; D is possibly TRBD1 (5 bases). The V and J ends lost 6 bases and 3 bases respectively, with 20 bases between them. Per germline, CDR1 MNHEY and CDR2 SMNVEV (reference sequence). CDR3 length: 16 residues. This CDR3 is CASRYRFGQGDTEAFF. As DNA, the CDR3 is TGTGCCAGCAGGTACAGGTTCGGGCAGGGCGACACTGAAGCTTTCTTT.

The V and J genes are TRBV7-6 and TRBJ2-2; D assignment may be TRBD1 or TRBD2 (5 bases each). The CDR3 is 17 amino acids. Germline V gene data show CDR1 as SGHVS and CDR2 as FNYEAQ. V was cut by 1 base and J by 7 bases, with 19 bases left in between. The CDR3 protein is CASSLDPSPGTRGELFF. The CDR3, as DNA: TGTGCCAGCAGCTTAGATCCTAGCCCTGGGACCCGCGGGGAGCTGTTTTTT.

CDR3 protein: CASSEYRGTGGEKLFF. CDR3 bases: TGTGCCAGCAGTGAATATCGTGGGACAGGGGGAGAAAAACTGTTTTTT. V and J are TRBV25-1 and TRBJ1-4, with 11 bases aligning to TRBD1. The CDR3 loop spans 16 amino acids. V trimming: 0 bases; J trimming: 8 bases; junction bases outside the gene matches: 5. CDR1 is MGHDK, CDR2 SYGVNS, per germline.

The chain has TRBV18 and TRBJ2-2; 7 bases match TRBD1. The junction had 8 bases not matched to a gene; V was cut back by 1 base and J by 6 bases. Germline V CDR1 and CDR2: KGHSH, LQKENI. The CDR3 has 16 residues. In DNA, the CDR3 is TGTGCCAGCTCACCACTTTCTCAGACAGGGTCCGGGGAGCTGTTTTTT. This sequence encodes CASSPLSQTGSGELFF.

V gene TRBV4-1 combines with J gene TRBJ2-1, with D tentatively TRBD1 (6 bases). CDR3 length: 12 residues. V lost 2 bases, J lost 11 bases, and 10 bases lay in between. Germline assignment: CDR1 MGHRA and CDR2 YSYEKL. The CDR3 reads CASSQNGQQQFF. The CDR3 coding sequence is TGCGCCAGCAGCCAAAACGGACAGCAGCAGTTCTTC.

The chain recombines TRBV6-5 with TRBJ2-7, with D maybe TRBD1 (7 bases). Between the trimmed V and J ends, which lost 6 bases and 5 bases, there was a span of 17 bases. This CDR3 region has 14 residues. Germline V CDR1 and CDR2: MNHEY, SVGAGI. The CDR3: CASSDLAGTDEQYF. The CDR3 DNA reads as TGTGCCAGCAGCGACCTGGCGGGGACAGACGAGCAGTACTTC.

This clone occurred once. The chain employs TRBV6-5 and TRBJ1-3; D remains ambiguous. V shed 7 bases and J shed 7 bases, with 17 bases lying between them. This CDR3 comprises 14 residues. The germline gives CDR1 MNHEY, CDR2 SVGAGI. The CDR3 DNA reads as TGTGCCAGCACCCTAACCACAATATGGAACACCATATATTTT. It is translated as CASTLTTIWNTIYF.

The chain links TRBV2 to TRBJ2-5, with 11 positions matching TRBD2. V lost 6 bases and J lost 6; bases outside the gene matches: 6. Germline V lookup: CDR1 SNHLY, CDR2 FYNNEI. The length of the CDR3 is 14 residues. The DNA for the CDR3 is TGTGCCAGCAGGCAAACTAGCGGGGGAAAGACCCAGTACTTC. It codes for CASRQTSGGKTQYF. Filled out from reference TRBV2 and TRBJ2-5, the complete variable domain reads EPEVTQTPSHQVTQMGQEVILRCVPISNHLYFYWYRQILGQKVEFLVSFYNNEISEKSEIFDDQFSVERPDGSNFTLKIRSTKLEDSAMYFCASRQTSGGKTQYFGPGTRLLVL.

The genes are TRBV19 and TRBJ2-1; 8 positions agree with TRBD1. The germline gives CDR1 LNHDA, CDR2 SQIVND (reference sequence). The CDR3 runs 16 residues. The J segment lost 5 bases and the V segment lost 7 bases, leaving 13 bases of the junction unmatched. The CDR3 DNA reads as TGTGCCAGTATCCGTAACTCCGGGACAGGAGACAATGAGCAGTTCTTC. Residues: CASIRNSGTGDNEQFF.

V and J are TRBV19 and TRBJ2-3; TRBD2 might be the D (6 bases). With 5 bases removed from V and 0 bases from J, the gap between germline ends came to 12 bases. The CDR3 runs 15 residues. CDR1 and CDR2 from the germline V gene are LNHDA and SQIVND (reference sequence). The CDR3 DNA reads TGTGCCAGTAGTGGGTACGGGACTAGCACAGATACGCAGTATTTT. It is translated as CASSGYGTSTDTQYF.

The genes are TRBV7-9 and TRBJ1-2; D is unclear. The CDR3 spans 14 residues. Germline CDR1 and CDR2: SEHNR and FQNEAQ (reference sequence). V was shortened by 1 base and J by 4 bases, with 10 bases between the two germline ends. The CDR3 nucleotides read TGTGCCAGCAGCTTAGTAGGAACCCTCTATGGCTACACCTTC. This codes for CASSLVGTLYGYTF.

The V gene is TRBV4-2, the J gene TRBJ2-6; 7 bases are shared with TRBD2. Germline CDR1 reads LGHNA; CDR2 reads YNFKEQ. Trimming took 4 bases from V and 1 from J; bases not matched to a gene: 1. The CDR3 loop spans 15 amino acids. The DNA for the CDR3 is TGTGCCAGCAGCCCGGGGGGTTCTGGGGCCAACGTCCTGACTTTC. Amino acids: CASSPGGSGANVLTF.

This sequence joins TRBV11-2 and TRBJ2-2; D not resolved. Germline CDR1 and CDR2: SGHAT and FQNNGV. Trimming left V 5 bases short and J 2 bases short, with 12 bases between. The length of the CDR3 is 15 residues. CDR3 region: CASSPPFLNTGELFF. The CDR3 region has the DNA TGTGCCAGCAGCCCGCCCTTTCTTAACACCGGGGAGCTGTTTTTT.

The rearrangement links TRBV11-3 to TRBJ2-7; weak D call: TRBD2 (6 bases). This CDR3 has 13 amino acids. In germline, CDR1 is SGHNT, CDR2 YENEEA. V gave up 5 bases and J gave up 3 bases, with 11 bases separating them. The CDR3 nucleotides are TGTGCCAGCAGCCGCGGGACTTACTACGAGCAGTACTTC. It yields the protein CASSRGTYYEQYF.

The J gene is TRBJ2-7, the V gene TRBV10-1; 12 nucleotides align to TRBD2. The DNA end is more similar to TRBJ2-1, so the J call may be wrong. CDR3 length: 14 amino acids. Germline V gene sequence: CDR1 WNHNN, CDR2 SYGVQD (reference sequence). The CDR3 coding sequence is TGCGCCAGCAGTAGGACTAGCGGGGACAATGAGCAGTTCTTC. This gives the protein CASSRTSGDNEQFF.

A few counts support this clone. J is TRBJ2-7 and V is TRBV2; 9 nucleotides line up with TRBD1. The J segment lost 1 base and the V segment lost 6 bases, leaving 4 bases of the junction unmatched. The germline gives CDR1 SNHLY, CDR2 FYNNEI. The CDR3 loop spans 14 amino acids. CDR3 in DNA: TGTGCCAGCAGGGCACAGGGGGCATCCTACGAGCAGTACTTC. It yields the protein CASRAQGASYEQYF.

J is TRBJ1-3 and V is TRBV14; D possibly corresponds to TRBD1 (5 bases). Germline loops: CDR1 SGHDN, CDR2 FVKESK. CDR3 size: 15 residues. V was cut by 7 bases and J by 0 bases, with 13 bases left in between. The CDR3 sequence is CASKQDTHSGNTIYF. The CDR3 bases are TGTGCCAGCAAGCAGGACACTCACTCTGGAAACACCATATATTTT.

The chain couples TRBV3-1 (or the pseudogene TRBV3-2) to TRBJ1-2; D remains unclear. This CDR3 is 17 amino acids long. V was trimmed by 1 base and J by 7 bases, leaving 22 bases between them. Germline loops: CDR1 LGHDT, CDR2 YNNKEL (reference sequence). CDR3 in DNA: TGTGCCAGCAGCCAAGTCTCATTTCCGGATAATTTCGGTGGCTACACCTTC. It encodes CASSQVSFPDNFGGYTF.

The J gene is TRBJ1-4, the V gene TRBV19; tentatively, D is TRBD1 (5 bases). V was pared by 3 bases and J by 8 bases, with 16 bases between. The germline CDR1 and CDR2 sequences are LNHDA and SQIVND (reference sequence). The CDR3 runs to 15 residues. In DNA form, the CDR3 reads TGTGCCAGTAGTATTGGGCCTGGGACGTACGAAAAACTGTTTTTT. It translates to CASSIGPGTYEKLFF.

The chain is built from TRBV4-1 and TRBJ2-2, with D unresolved. This CDR3 spans 13 amino acids. Germline-derived CDR1 and CDR2 are MGHRA and YSYEKL. V was cut by 0 bases and J by 5 bases, with 4 bases left in between. Here the CDR3 reads CASSQEVTGELFF. DNA of the CDR3: TGCGCCAGCAGCCAAGAGGTAACCGGGGAGCTGTTTTTT.

The CDR3 coding sequence is TGTGCCAGCAGCCAAGGAACCGACAGGGGGCTGGCAGATACGCAGTATTTT. Translation: CASSQGTDRGLADTQYF. The chain recombines TRBV3-1 (or the pseudogene TRBV3-2) with TRBJ2-3; 10 bases align to TRBD1. Germline lookup yields CDR1 LGHDT and CDR2 YNNKEL (reference sequence). The J segment lost 4 bases and the V segment lost 1 base, leaving 8 bases of the junction unmatched. The CDR3 is 17 residues long.

The CDR3 coding sequence is TGCGCCAGCAGTGAGATTGGGGGCTCCTACAATGAGCAGTTCTTC. Translating it yields CASSEIGGSYNEQFF. V gene TRBV10-1 combines with J gene TRBJ2-1, with D perhaps being TRBD1 or TRBD2 (5 bases each). CDR3 length equals 15 residues. Germline CDR1 and CDR2: WNHNN and SYGVQD (reference sequence). Trimming stripped 2 bases from V and 0 bases from J, with 8 bases between.